A single sample gave rise to the 18 T cell receptor beta chains below, sequenced in a study of blood T cell repertoires in COVID-19. The data were produced by immunoSEQ multiplex PCR, yet TCRdb's version contains in-frame clones alone and is incomplete. The sample carries some 300,000 clones, 90% recorded once. Sequences were obtained from PBMCs or T cells enriched from blood (not recorded which). Receptors originate from a woman aged 25 to 45 who had been exposed to COVID-19.

The chain couples TRBV25-1 to TRBJ1-1, with a weak D call TRBD1 (6 bases). V was clipped by 4 bases and J by 4 bases, with 25 bases between them. This CDR3 spans 18 amino acids. Germline lookup yields CDR1 MGHDK and CDR2 SYGVNS. CDR3 loop: CASSVQAYGQGWSTEAFF. The DNA of the CDR3 is TGTGCCAGCAGTGTTCAAGCGTACGGGCAGGGGTGGAGCACTGAAGCTTTCTTT.

J is TRBJ2-1 and V is TRBV19; 9 bases align to TRBD1. The CDR3 consists of 14 residues. Trimming at V came to 5 bases and at J to 4 bases, leaving 3 bases not matched to a gene. Germline loops: CDR1 LNHDA, CDR2 SQIVND (reference sequence). CDR3 in DNA: TGTGCCAGTAGTGGGGGACAGGGTTACAATGAGCAGTTCTTC. Encoded protein: CASSGGQGYNEQFF.

V and J are TRBV4-2 and TRBJ1-5, with TRBD1 identical over 9 bases. The V gene end was trimmed by 4 bases and the J gene end by 11 bases; junction bases not matched to a gene: 12. The CDR3 is made up of 15 amino acids. The germline CDR1 and CDR2 sequences are LGHNA and YNFKEQ. This CDR3 reads CASSRLLRQGETQHF. The DNA of the CDR3 is TGTGCCAGCAGCCGCCTTCTTCGACAGGGGGAAACCCAGCATTTT.

CDR3 protein: CASSPGVRNTEAFF. CDR3 coding DNA: TGCGCCAGCAGCCCAGGGGTTCGGAACACTGAAGCTTTCTTT. The genes are TRBV4-1 and TRBJ1-1; D is perhaps TRBD1 (6 bases). V shed 4 bases and J shed 1 base, with 10 bases lying between them. This CDR3 has 14 amino acids. CDR1 and CDR2 from the germline V gene are MGHRA and YSYEKL.

This chain connects TRBV7-2 to TRBJ2-5; 16 positions agree with TRBD2. Germline V gene sequence: CDR1 SGHTA, CDR2 FQGNSA. Losses at the gene ends were 5 bases for V and 7 bases for J; bases not matched to a gene: 10. The CDR3 loop spans 17 amino acids. CDR3 residues: CASSLGTSGGALGTQYF. CDR3 bases: TGTGCCAGCAGCCTAGGGACTAGCGGGGGGGCCCTAGGGACCCAGTACTTC.

The V gene is TRBV2, the J gene TRBJ1-4, with 7 bases identical to TRBD1. The germline V gene encodes CDR1 SNHLY and CDR2 FYNNEI. V shed 3 bases and J 7 bases; nucleotides not matched to a gene: 5. This CDR3 spans 14 amino acids. CDR3 sequence (DNA): TGTGCCAGCAGTGAGCGGACAGGAGGTGAAAAACTGTTTTTT. Its translation is CASSERTGGEKLFF.

This clone has more than one count but fewer than ten. The chain couples TRBV7-9 to TRBJ2-5; possible D gene TRBD1, 5 bases. Germline lookup yields CDR1 SEHNR and CDR2 FQNEAQ (reference sequence). Trimming removed 1 base at V and 3 bases at J, with 6 bases between. This CDR3 spans 13 amino acids. CDR3 sequence reads: CASSLVREETQYF. The CDR3 nucleotides read TGTGCCAGCAGCTTAGTCAGGGAAGAGACCCAGTACTTC.

CDR3 protein: CASSSLRQGAINYGYTF. CDR3 nucleotides: TGTGCCAGCAGCTCCCTAAGGCAGGGGGCGATTAACTATGGCTACACCTTC. The chain employs TRBV7-9 and TRBJ1-2; 8 nucleotides agree with TRBD1. V trimming: 4 bases; J trimming: 1 base; junction bases outside the gene matches: 11. Germline-derived CDR1 and CDR2 are SEHNR and FQNEAQ (reference sequence). This CDR3 has 17 residues.

The chain recombines TRBV19 with TRBJ1-1; D may be TRBD1 (6 bases). The germline gives CDR1 LNHDA, CDR2 SQIVND (reference sequence). The CDR3 loop spans 16 amino acids. Trimming took 4 bases from V and 1 from J, leaving 16 bases between them. The CDR3 DNA follows: TGTGCCAGTAGTAAACCCACAGGGCTCTGGAACACTGAAGCTTTCTTT. Protein: CASSKPTGLWNTEAFF.

CDR3 DNA: TGTGCCAGCAGCGGTACGGGAGAGCTGTTTTTT. This gives the protein CASSGTGELFF. The V and J genes are TRBV6-6 and TRBJ2-2, with D perhaps TRBD2 (5 bases). CDR1 and CDR2 (germline): MNHNY, SVGAGI (reference sequence). The CDR3 has 11 amino acids. Trimming left V 6 bases short and J 11 bases short, with 10 bases between.

CDR3: CATSDLLTGELFF. The CDR3 region has the DNA TGTGCCACCAGTGATTTGCTGACAGGGGAACTGTTTTTT. This chain connects TRBV24-1 to TRBJ1-4; 8 bases agree with TRBD1. Germline CDR1 reads KGHDR; CDR2 reads SFDVKD. Germline trimming cut 0 bases from V and 12 bases from J; bases unmatched to any gene: 2. The CDR3 is made up of 13 amino acids.

This clone was detected once. This is likely a read error, given that the CDR3 carries no conserved phenylalanine or tryptophan at its end. It is unclear where the CDR3 begins or ends on the DNA, so no DNA is shown, and the CDR3 is as TCRdb lists it. The chain carries TRBV4-2 and TRBJ2-7; TRBD2, as called in the table, went unchecked against the DNA. The CDR3 totals 9 residues, both ends included. CDR1 LGHNA and CDR2 YNFKEQ come from the germline V gene. The CDR3 spells CASSQEPPG.

The CDR3 here is CASSLTGGGTEAFF. The CDR3 bases are TGTGCCAGCAGCTTGACTGGGGGAGGGACTGAAGCTTTCTTT. The V gene is TRBV7-3, the J gene TRBJ1-1, with a weak D call TRBD1 (5 bases). This CDR3 comprises 14 residues. The germline gives CDR1 SGHTA, CDR2 FQGTGA. The ends were cut back, 3 bases at V and 5 bases at J, with 13 bases in the middle.

This clone came up a few times. The rearrangement links TRBV2 to TRBJ2-3; TRBD2 agrees at 9 bases. Germline CDR1 SNHLY, CDR2 FYNNEI. The trim removed 6 bases at V and 2 bases at J, leaving 6 bases unmatched. The CDR3 runs to 15 residues. The CDR3 spells CASRDSGGVTDTQYF. The CDR3, as DNA: TGTGCCAGCAGGGATAGCGGGGGAGTCACAGATACGCAGTATTTT.

The V call is TRBV10-1, the J call TRBJ2-1; D gene unclear. With 10 bases removed from V and 7 bases from J, the gap between germline ends came to 14 bases. This CDR3 contains 12 residues. Germline CDR1 WNHNN, CDR2 SYGVQD (reference sequence). CDR3 loop: CATVSVNNEQFF. The DNA of the CDR3 is TGCGCCACCGTATCCGTAAATAATGAGCAGTTCTTC.

This sequence joins TRBV29-1 and TRBJ1-2; 7 bases line up with TRBD1. This CDR3 has 13 residues. The germline gives CDR1 SQVTM, CDR2 ANQGSEA. V shed 3 bases and J 4 bases; nucleotides not matched to a gene: 5. The DNA for the CDR3 is TGCAGCGTTGATAAAGGGGGCTCCTATGGCTACACCTTC. Protein sequence: CSVDKGGSYGYTF. Full variable domain (remainder filled in from reference TRBV29-1 and TRBJ1-2): SAVISQKPSRDICQRGTSLTIQCQVDSQVTMMFWYRQQPGQSLTLIATANQGSEATYESGFVIDKFPISRPNLTFSTLTVSNMSPEDSSIYLCSVDKGGSYGYTFGSGTRLTVV.

This sequence joins TRBV18 and TRBJ1-1, with D perhaps TRBD1 (6 bases). V was cut by 1 base and J by 0 bases, with 15 bases left in between. Germline V gene sequence: CDR1 KGHSH, CDR2 LQKENI. This CDR3 region has 17 residues. The CDR3 sequence is CASSPQQGPIMNTEAFF. DNA for the CDR3: TGTGCCAGCTCACCACAACAGGGACCTATTATGAACACTGAAGCTTTCTTT.

V gene TRBV4-2 combines with J gene TRBJ1-6; 8 bases fit TRBD1. This CDR3 comprises 15 residues. Germline V gene data show CDR1 as LGHNA and CDR2 as YNFKEQ. V was clipped by 1 base and J by 8 bases; unmatched bases: 4. CDR3 residues: CASSQAGGEYSPLHF. Here the CDR3 DNA reads TGTGCCAGCAGCCAAGCAGGGGGCGAGTATTCACCCCTCCACTTT.